The rows below give T cell receptor beta chains drawn from one sample of a study of beta chain features in type 1 diabetes. TCRdb keeps only in-frame clones here, not all; method: immunoSEQ multiplex PCR. The data show hundreds of thousands of clones, with about 17% seen just once and 0.02% to 0.03% held by the top ten. Sample: naive CD4+ T cells from blood. Receptors originate from a woman in her late teens or twenties in good health. Both conserved end residues are part of each CDR3. Fields, in order: D gene, clone size, V gene, J gene, CDR3 DNA, CDR3 protein. A D gene is named only where the DNA matches it firmly. The size field is filled for only some rows; it gives once, few, many or a size class.

D: NA
size: few
V: TRBV27
J: TRBJ1-4
DNA: TGTGCCAGCAGCCCAAGGGGGGGCCTGAATGAAAAACTGTTTTTT
CDR3: CASSPRGGLNEKLFF

D: NA
size: NA
V: TRBV15
J: TRBJ2-3
DNA: TGTGCCACCAGCAGAGATTTCAGCCGTAGGTCTGCGCAGTATTTT
CDR3: CATSRDFSRRSAQYF

D: NA
size: NA
V: TRBV7-2
J: TRBJ2-6
DNA: TGTGCCAGCACCCGCGCCAGGACCGTGGGGGCCAACGTCCTGACTTTC
CDR3: CASTRARTVGANVLTF

D: NA
size: few
V: TRBV25-1
J: TRBJ2-1
DNA: TGTGCCAGCAGTACCTTAGAGGGAACTGGGAATGAGCAGTTCTTC
CDR3: CASSTLEGTGNEQFF

D: NA
size: few
V: TRBV10-3
J: TRBJ1-5
DNA: TGTGCCATCATTGCTCAGCCCCAGCATTTT
CDR3: CAIIAQPQHF

D: TRBD1
size: few
V: TRBV27
J: TRBJ1-2
DNA: TGTGCCAGCAGTTTAAGAGGGGGCGCCATTTATGGCTACACCTTC
CDR3: CASSLRGGAIYGYTF

D: TRBD2
size: few
V: TRBV27
J: TRBJ2-1
DNA: TGTGCCAGCAGTACCCGACTAGCGGGAGGGTACAATGAGCAGTTCTTC
CDR3: CASSTRLAGGYNEQFF

D: NA
size: few
V: TRBV7-9
J: TRBJ2-1
DNA: TGTGCCAGCAGCTTAGCCGGGACGCCCAATGAGCAGTTCTTC
CDR3: CASSLAGTPNEQFF

D: NA
size: NA
V: TRBV5-1
J: TRBJ2-1
DNA: TGCGCCAGCAGCTTGGAGGGGAACCCGTCCTACAATGAGCAGTTCTTC
CDR3: CASSLEGNPSYNEQFF

D: TRBD1
size: few
V: TRBV18
J: TRBJ1-4
DNA: TGTGCCAGCTCACTGGGACAGAATGAAAAACTGTTTTTT
CDR3: CASSLGQNEKLFF

D: NA
size: few
V: TRBV27
J: TRBJ2-7
DNA: TGTGCCAGCAGCGCAGGGTTCGGGGAGCAGTACTTC
CDR3: CASSAGFGEQYF

D: TRBD1
size: NA
V: TRBV28
J: TRBJ2-7
DNA: TGTGCCAGCAGAGCGAACCCGGGACAGAATTACGAGCAGTACTTC
CDR3: CASRANPGQNYEQYF

D: TRBD2
size: NA
V: TRBV28
J: TRBJ2-5
DNA: TGTGCCAGCGGCGGGGGGGCTTGGGAGACCCAGTACTTC
CDR3: CASGGGAWETQYF

D: NA
size: few
V: TRBV7-9
J: TRBJ2-2
DNA: TGTGCCAGCAGCCGAGATCTACTAGTCAAGAACACCGGGGAGCTGTTTTTT
CDR3: CASSRDLLVKNTGELFF

D: NA
size: NA
V: TRBV6-6
J: TRBJ1-2
DNA: TGTGCCAGCAGTATAGGACAATCCTATGGCTACACCTTC
CDR3: CASSIGQSYGYTF

D: NA
size: few
V: TRBV7-2
J: TRBJ1-5
DNA: TGTGCCAGCAGCTTAGGGATGACCAGCGTTCAGCCCCAGCATTTT
CDR3: CASSLGMTSVQPQHF

D: NA
size: NA
V: TRBV5-6
J: TRBJ2-5
DNA: TGTGCCAGCAGCCTCCTAGGGGACCAAGAGACCCAGTACTTC
CDR3: CASSLLGDQETQYF

D: NA
size: NA
V: TRBV7-2
J: TRBJ1-2
DNA: TGTGCCAGCAGCTTAGGGTCGCAAAATTATGGCTACACCTTC
CDR3: CASSLGSQNYGYTF

D: NA
size: few
V: TRBV2
J: TRBJ1-3
DNA: TGTGCCAGCAGTGAACAGGCTGGAAACACCATATATTTT
CDR3: CASSEQAGNTIYF

D: NA
size: few
V: TRBV28
J: TRBJ1-5
DNA: TGTGCCAGCAGTTCATCCGGGCGACAGCCCCAGCATTTT
CDR3: CASSSSGRQPQHF

D: NA
size: few
V: TRBV7-9
J: TRBJ2-1
DNA: TGTGCCAGCAGCTCCAGGGTCAATGAGCAGTTCTTC
CDR3: CASSSRVNEQFF

D: NA
size: NA
V: TRBV7-6
J: TRBJ2-1
DNA: TGTGCCAGCAGCTCCCTGGCCGTTAGCTCCTACAATGAGCAGTTCTTC
CDR3: CASSSLAVSSYNEQFF

D: NA
size: NA
V: TRBV10-3
J: TRBJ2-1
DNA: TGTGCCACCCGCACCTGGGAATCGGGAGTTCGTGATGAGCAGTTCTTC
CDR3: CATRTWESGVRDEQFF

D: NA
size: NA
V: TRBV9
J: TRBJ2-3
DNA: TGTGCCAGCAGCCGGACGCCCACAGATACGCAGTATTTT
CDR3: CASSRTPTDTQYF

D: NA
size: NA
V: TRBV27
J: TRBJ2-7
DNA: TGTGCCAGCAGTGCTAACCCAACCTACGAGCAGTACTTC
CDR3: CASSANPTYEQYF

D: NA
size: few
V: TRBV19
J: TRBJ2-7
DNA: TGTGCCAGTAGTATATGGGGTAAGGAATGGTACGAGCAGTACTTC
CDR3: CASSIWGKEWYEQYF

D: NA
size: few
V: TRBV18
J: TRBJ2-3
DNA: TGTGCCAGCTCACCACCCCTTTCCGGGTGTGTCGATACGCAGTATTTT
CDR3: CASSPPLSGCVDTQYF

D: NA
size: NA
V: TRBV5-1
J: TRBJ2-1
DNA: TGCGCCAGCAGCTTGGGCTCGGCGGTTTACAATGAGCAGTTCTTC
CDR3: CASSLGSAVYNEQFF

D: TRBD2
size: few
V: TRBV25-1
J: TRBJ2-3
DNA: TGTGCCAGCGGACTAGCGGGATCCACAGATACGCAGTATTTT
CDR3: CASGLAGSTDTQYF

D: NA
size: NA
V: TRBV9
J: TRBJ2-7
DNA: TGTGCCAGCAGTGCCACGGGGTCTAGCTCCTACGAGCAGTACTTC
CDR3: CASSATGSSSYEQYF

D: NA
size: few
V: TRBV5-4
J: TRBJ2-6
DNA: TGTGCCAGCAGCTTTGAACAAGGCTCTGGGGCCAACGTCCTGACTTTC
CDR3: CASSFEQGSGANVLTF

D: TRBD2
size: few
V: TRBV7-3
J: TRBJ2-1
DNA: TGTGCCAGCAGCTTAAGTAGCGGGAGTAGCAATGAGCAGTTCTTC
CDR3: CASSLSSGSSNEQFF

D: TRBD1
size: NA
V: TRBV19
J: TRBJ1-2
DNA: TGTGCCAGTAGTATCCGCGCAGGGGGGCTACCGGAGTATGGCTACACCTTC
CDR3: CASSIRAGGLPEYGYTF

D: NA
size: few
V: TRBV7-9
J: TRBJ2-1
DNA: TGTGCCAGCAGCTTATCCAGCGGTGAGCAGTTCTTC
CDR3: CASSLSSGEQFF

D: NA
size: NA
V: TRBV11-2
J: TRBJ2-7
DNA: TGTGCCAGCAGCTTAGTCAGGGAATACGAGCAGTACTTC
CDR3: CASSLVREYEQYF

D: NA
size: NA
V: TRBV6-6
J: TRBJ2-3
DNA: TGTGCCAGTTCCGGGGTTCTCTTTGGGGATACGCAGTATTTT
CDR3: CASSGVLFGDTQYF

D: NA
size: NA
V: TRBV4-1
J: TRBJ2-7
DNA: TGCGCCAGCAGCCAAGGAGACCGAACCTACGAGCAGTACTTC
CDR3: CASSQGDRTYEQYF

D: NA
size: few
V: TRBV21-1
J: TRBJ2-5
DNA: TGTGCCAGCAGTCACAGGGTCCTTGGGGAGACCCAGTACTTC
CDR3: CASSHRVLGETQYF

D: TRBD1
size: NA
V: TRBV9
J: TRBJ1-6
DNA: TGTGCCAGCAGCGTCGGACAGGGGACGGAAGATTCACCCCTCCACTTT
CDR3: CASSVGQGTEDSPLHF

D: NA
size: few
V: TRBV4-2
J: TRBJ2-3
DNA: TGTGCCAGCAGCCAAGAGGCTAGATCCTCAGATACGCAGTATTTT
CDR3: CASSQEARSSDTQYF

D: NA
size: few
V: TRBV6-1
J: TRBJ1-1
DNA: TGTGCCAGCAGTGAGGGGCCCCCCGGACGAGCTTTCTTT
CDR3: CASSEGPPGRAFF

D: TRBD1
size: NA
V: TRBV7-9
J: TRBJ1-5
DNA: TGTGCCAGCAGCTTTAGCCGTCCGGGACAGGGGCGCAATCAGCCCCAGCATTTT
CDR3: CASSFSRPGQGRNQPQHF